This T cell receptor (beta chain) is drawn from a study of shared clonotypes between healthy human individuals. TCRdb's copy holds only in-frame clones and misses some; the assay was immunoSEQ multiplex PCR. The sample consists of about 1 million clones, around 76% of them appearing once. V was trimmed by 6 bases and J by 0 bases, leaving 9 bases between them. This CDR3 is 14 amino acids long. CDR1 SNHLY and CDR2 FYNNEI come from the germline V gene. The chain uses TRBV2 and TRBJ1-5; unclear D gene. Sequencing input: memory CD4+ T cells sorted from blood. Subset noted: CD45RA-negative fraction. The clonotype was recovered from a man aged 18 to 35 in good health. CDR3 in amino acids: CASSGLYSNQPQHF. In DNA, the CDR3 is TGTGCCAGCAGCGGCCTTTATAGCAATCAGCCCCAGCATTTT.